The present T cell receptor (beta chain) was sequenced within a study of early T cells in non-severe SARS-CoV-2 infection. As for the study in general: The sequenced material was bulk RNA from unsorted whole blood, and its chains were unpaired.

This clonotype has only a few counts. Its cognate antigen is unknown. cDNA molecules, individually, were tagged with unique molecular identifiers. TCRdb reprocessed the 5' RACE reads with MiXCR, giving one entry per CDR3 protein. The sample shows tens of thousands of distinct CDR3 sequences, about 12% of them seen only once. Broader study findings: Comparison of clonotypes with VDJdb favored anti-spike CD8 responses while missing private and CD4 specificities.

The sequencing input was whole blood. The receptor was isolated from an adult who was a healthcare worker with PCR-confirmed SARS-CoV-2 infection or an uninfected control (not recorded which).

In nucleotides, the CDR3 is TGTGCCAGCAGCTCGTCTGGTGAGCAGTTCTTC. This gives the protein CASSSSGEQFF. The chain combines TRBV7-2 with TRBJ2-1; D gene uncertain. Germline values: CDR1 SGHTA, CDR2 FQGNSA. CDR3 length: 11 amino acids. The V end lost 4 bases, the J end lost 9 bases, and 7 bases lay between the germline ends.